This T cell receptor (beta chain) was identified in a study of cytomegalovirus exposure and HLA in healthy donors. About this clone itself: Its antigen is undetermined.

PCR amplification relied on 60 Vbeta primers (plus 13 Jbeta primers). Here immunoSEQ multiplex PCR was the method, and the copy in TCRdb shows in-frame clones only, minus some. The table has over 150,000 clones, approximately 82% seen once. The CDR3 runs to 13 residues. V gave up 6 bases and J gave up 6 bases; unmatched junction bases: 5. The germline CDR1 and CDR2 sequences are SNHLY and FYNNEI. General study findings and limits: A further, later analysis showed that HLA-associated TCR beta chains (compared with equally common others) were more clonally expanded.

The TCR originated in a male donor in good health and CMV-seronegative. The rearrangement links TRBV2 to TRBJ1-5; 7 bases map to TRBD1. Sequencing was done on a sample of PBMCs. The CDR3 nucleotides read TGTGCCAGCAGGGTGACAGGGCTTCAGCCCCAGCATTTT. This sequence encodes CASRVTGLQPQHF.